A selection of T cell receptor beta chains follows, all from one sample in a study of T-cell memory formation after mild COVID-19. TCRdb re-called the 5' RACE reads with MiXCR, one entry per CDR3 protein. The sample includes roughly 170,000 distinct CDR3 sequences, approximately 17% of them seen just once. Source material: PBMCs or a T cell subset sorted from them (not recorded which). These receptors all stem from a man younger than 35 who had mild COVID-19 (a few samples of this study predate the infection). Cell type and time point are not known. The CDR3 runs from the conserved cysteine through the conserved F or W. Fields, in order: J gene, V gene, CDR3 protein.

>TRBJ2-5|TRBV4-1
CASSRRSGPGLRETQYF
>TRBJ1-3|TRBV20-1
CSASRFSSGNTIYF
>TRBJ2-3|TRBV5-1
CASRFFADTQYF
>TRBJ2-1|TRBV7-9
CASSFTSGGAEQFF
>TRBJ1-4|TRBV5-1
CASSQKDGQGFEKLFF
>TRBJ1-1|TRBV7-2
CASSLEGSSGTEAFF
>TRBJ2-6|TRBV9
CASSVAFSSGANVLTF
>TRBJ1-1|TRBV5-1
CASSTGGASTEAFF
>TRBJ2-1|TRBV12-3/TRBV12-4
CDSSSWGGSNEQFF
>TRBJ2-3|TRBV29-1
CSVEATSLPTDTQYF
>TRBJ2-7|TRBV5-1
CASSRLAQGLRHEQYF
>TRBJ2-2|TRBV13
CASSLSGLAANTGELFF
>TRBJ2-1|TRBV28
CASTPTGVEQFF
>TRBJ2-7|TRBV2
CASSEGAGVRSYEQYF
>TRBJ1-2|TRBV6-6
CASSPTGGNFNYGYTF
>TRBJ1-5|TRBV12-3/TRBV12-4
CASSLSLGGEGRNQPQHF
>TRBJ2-2|TRBV7-2
CASSLGGQTGELFF
>TRBJ2-7|TRBV19
CASRGGNEYEQYF
>TRBJ1-6|TRBV5-1
CASSLQYSYNSPLHF
>TRBJ2-2|TRBV12-3/TRBV12-4
CASALRGPGGELFF
>TRBJ1-4|TRBV12-3/TRBV12-4
CASSRQSPGEKLFF
>TRBJ2-5|TRBV5-1
CASSPGTDPQETQYF
>TRBJ2-3|TRBV5-5
CASSRSGRLGTDTQYF
>TRBJ1-2|TRBV20-1
CSAARGREEGYTF
>TRBJ2-3|TRBV20-1
CSARWAGETDTQYF
>TRBJ1-1|TRBV12-3/TRBV12-4
CASSLRPGRHTEAFF
>TRBJ1-5|TRBV28
CASSWDRDQPQHF
>TRBJ2-5|TRBV11-2
CASSFFGGQETQYF
>TRBJ1-1|TRBV5-4
CASSLRDRGETEAFF
>TRBJ1-2|TRBV12-3/TRBV12-4
CASSPVSSYGYTF
>TRBJ2-1|TRBV5-1
CASSLGQGSSSYNEQFF
>TRBJ2-3|TRBV28
CATSRGGGATDTQYF
>TRBJ1-2|TRBV7-2
CASSQQPYGYTF
>TRBJ1-1|TRBV3-1
CASCPGGRAEAFF
>TRBJ2-1|TRBV12-3/TRBV12-4
CASNNRLGYNEQFF
>TRBJ2-3|TRBV5-1
CASHFGGTSTDTQYF
>TRBJ1-6|TRBV7-2
CASSYRQGLSPLHF
>TRBJ2-5|TRBV7-3
CASSLTSTTGETQYF
>TRBJ1-2|TRBV20-1
CSAGDNYGYTF
>TRBJ1-3|TRBV5-1
CASSDRASGNTIYF
>TRBJ1-1|TRBV4-2
CASSHGGVSNTEAFF
>TRBJ2-2|TRBV5-1
CASSPGNTGELFF
>TRBJ2-6|TRBV6-2/TRBV6-3
CASIQGTSGANVLTF
>TRBJ2-7|TRBV4-2
CASSQASGQGVSYEQYF
>TRBJ2-4|TRBV6-5
CASTEQGSGKNIQYF
>TRBJ1-2|TRBV6-1
CASSENSYRYTF
>TRBJ1-5|TRBV20-1
CSATPGDQPQHF
>TRBJ1-2|TRBV28
CASRRTGGRYGYTF
>TRBJ1-5|TRBV20-1
CSALSTDSNQPQHF